The clone carrying this TCR beta chain appeared many times. The data were obtained in a study of CD8+CD57+ T cells in acquired aplastic anemia. As for the study in general: The sorted CD4+ and CD8+ cells yielded an average around 3.2 ug of DNA.

Trimming cost V 2 bases and J 0 bases, with 10 bases left between them. Germline V gene lookup returns CDR1 SGHVS and CDR2 FNYEAQ. This CDR3 has 16 amino acids. Researchers used genomic DNA as the template to profile TCR beta VDJ and CDR3. MiXCR, run by TCRdb on the reads, gives a single entry per CDR3 protein. The top ten clones hold approximately 2.9% of a sample with more than 150,000 distinct CDR3 sequences, 46% of them seen once. The source of this sequence is a human donor in good health. V is TRBV7-6 and J is TRBJ2-2; D may be TRBD2 (6 bases). The sequenced material came from sorted CD4+, CD8+, or CD8+CD57+ T cells (not recorded which) from PBMCs. The CDR3 region is CASSLQRAANTGELFF. The CDR3 bases are TGTGCCAGCAGCTTACAGCGGGCTGCGAACACCGGGGAGCTGTTTTTT.